This note documents a single T cell receptor beta chain sequence. Sequencing used immunoSEQ multiplex PCR; TCRdb keeps in-frame clones, though not all of them. The table includes about 280,000 clones, 70% to 90% detected once. The data were taken from a study of blood T cell repertoires in COVID-19. This clonotype originated in a woman in her thirties or forties who had recovered from COVID-19. What was sequenced was PBMCs or T cells enriched from blood (not recorded which).

The CDR3 sequence: CASSALAGGYTF. CDR3 coding DNA: TGTGCCAGCAGTGCCCTAGCGGGAGGCTACACCTTC. The chain carries TRBV28 and TRBJ1-2; D gene ambiguous. The germline gives CDR1 MDHEN, CDR2 SYDVKM. V shed 5 bases and J shed 8 bases, with 12 bases lying between them. The CDR3 spans 12 residues.